The 24 T cell receptor beta chains reported below all come from one sample, sequenced in a study of T cell responses to AZD1222 COVID-19 vaccine. Profiling relied on immunoSEQ multiplex PCR, and the TCRdb table lists in-frame clones only, not all of them. The table has more than 90,000 clones, more than 70% seen once; the top ten hold about a tenth. The sequencing here drew on peripheral blood, taken 28 days after the second AZD1222 dose. These receptors all come from an adult who received the AZD1222 COVID-19 vaccine.

The genes are TRBV6-1 and TRBJ2-7, with 11 bases aligning to TRBD2. The germline V gene encodes CDR1 MNHNS and CDR2 SASEGT. With V trimmed by 4 bases and J by 3 bases, 8 bases remained unmatched. The CDR3 is 16 residues long. DNA of the CDR3: TGTGCCAGCAGTGCTACTAGCGGGGGTATCTTCTACGAGCAGTACTTC. This encodes CASSATSGGIFYEQYF.

The V call is TRBV6-5, the J call TRBJ1-6, with D unresolved. Germline CDR1 and CDR2: MNHEY and SVGAGI. V was shortened by 2 bases and J by 7 bases, with 9 bases between the two germline ends. This CDR3 comprises 14 residues. CDR3 protein: CASSYAGSNSPLHF. In DNA, the CDR3 is TGTGCCAGCAGTTACGCGGGGTCCAATTCACCCCTCCACTTT.

This clone is a singleton in its sample. The rearrangement joins TRBV11-2 to TRBJ1-2; perhaps TRBD1 as D (6 bases). The CDR3 runs to 13 residues. Germline V gives CDR1 SGHAT, CDR2 FQNNGV. V was pared by 5 bases and J by 2 bases, with 9 bases between. The CDR3, as DNA: TGTGCCAGCAGCCCGCAGGGGAACTATGGCTACACCTTC. Translation gives CASSPQGNYGYTF.

The rearrangement uses TRBV6-1 and TRBJ1-1; D gene ambiguous. Germline assignment: CDR1 MNHNS and CDR2 SASEGT. Trimming left V 2 bases short and J 1 base short, with 14 bases between. The length of the CDR3 is 16 residues. DNA for the CDR3: TGTGCCAGCAGTGAATTAACAGCCGCCCGGAACACTGAAGCTTTCTTT. Translating it yields CASSELTAARNTEAFF.

V and J are TRBV4-1 and TRBJ2-2, with D perhaps TRBD2 (6 bases). Germline values: CDR1 MGHRA, CDR2 YSYEKL. The CDR3 consists of 16 residues. Trimming shortened V by 4 bases and J by 5 bases, and 17 bases separated the two germline ends. The CDR3 DNA is TGCGCCAGCAGCCCGACGGCGGAGGAGGGTACCGGGGAGCTGTTTTTT. Its protein is CASSPTAEEGTGELFF.

This CDR3 is CASSLGATNEQFF. The DNA for the CDR3 is TGTGCCAGCAGCTTAGGGGCTACTAATGAGCAGTTCTTC. V and J are TRBV7-3 and TRBJ2-1; tentative D call: TRBD1 (5 bases). The V end was cut by 2 bases, the J end by 7 bases, with 9 bases between. CDR1 SGHTA and CDR2 FQGTGA come from the germline V gene. CDR3 length equals 13 residues.

This chain uses TRBV5-1 with TRBJ1-1; D is possibly TRBD1 (6 bases). V dropped 1 base and J dropped 5 bases, with 9 bases sitting between them. Germline V gene data show CDR1 as SGHRS and CDR2 as YFSETQ. The CDR3 is made up of 13 amino acids. CDR3 sequence reads: CASSLQGRTEAFF. In DNA, the CDR3 is TGCGCCAGCAGCTTGCAGGGGCGGACTGAAGCTTTCTTT.

This rearrangement joins TRBV19 to TRBJ1-1; D is perhaps TRBD1 (5 bases). The CDR3 length is 15 residues. V was shortened by 5 bases and J by 2 bases, with 15 bases between the two germline ends. Germline-derived CDR1 and CDR2 are LNHDA and SQIVND (reference sequence). Written as DNA, the CDR3 is TGTGCCAGTAGTCCCCCCGGGACCTCAAACACTGAAGCTTTCTTT. It encodes CASSPPGTSNTEAFF.

This clone appeared once. The chain employs TRBV6-5 and TRBJ2-7, with a tentative D call TRBD2 (5 bases). This CDR3 is built from 12 residues. The ends were cut back, 4 bases at V and 6 bases at J, with 10 bases in the middle. Germline CDR1 and CDR2: MNHEY and SVGAGI. The CDR3 region is CASSFGLGEQYF. CDR3 DNA: TGTGCCAGCAGTTTCGGACTCGGCGAGCAGTACTTC.

The chain recombines TRBV5-4 with TRBJ2-3, with D unclear. The CDR3 is made up of 14 amino acids. Germline V CDR1 and CDR2: SGHNT, YYREEE (reference sequence). V gave up 4 bases and J gave up 5 bases, with 14 bases separating them. In nucleotides, the CDR3 is TGTGCCAGCAGCCCCACGGTATCGGAAGATACGCAGTATTTT. The encoded protein is CASSPTVSEDTQYF.

V gene TRBV3-1 (or the pseudogene TRBV3-2) combines with J gene TRBJ2-2; D call uncertain. Germline assignment: CDR1 LGHDT and CDR2 YNNKEL (reference sequence). CDR3 length: 15 amino acids. V lost 1 base, J lost 1 base, and 7 bases lay in between. This CDR3 is CASSQGRLNTGELFF. The CDR3 nucleotides are TGTGCCAGCAGCCAAGGGCGATTGAACACCGGGGAGCTGTTTTTT.

This clone was picked up a small number of times. The chain is built from TRBV7-2 and TRBJ2-2, with TRBD1 matching 8 bases. The CDR3 contains 16 residues. With 2 bases clipped from V and 1 base from J, the junction kept 3 bases outside the gene matches. The V gene's germline CDR1 is SGHTA and CDR2 FQGNSA. The CDR3 coding sequence is TGTGCCAGCAGCTTACTTACAGGGGGGAACACCGGGGAGCTGTTTTTT. This translates into CASSLLTGGNTGELFF.

The gene calls are TRBV19 and TRBJ2-5; 8 nucleotides match TRBD1. Germline CDR1 is LNHDA and CDR2 is SQIVND (reference sequence). The CDR3 sequence is 15 residues long. J gave up 5 bases and V 5 bases, and 10 bases lay outside the gene matches. DNA for the CDR3: TGTGCCAGTAGTGTCGGACAGGGAACGGAGGAGACCCAGTACTTC. It codes for CASSVGQGTEETQYF.

V and J are TRBV9 and TRBJ1-1, with a weak D call TRBD1 (5 bases). The CDR3 covers 16 residues. Germline V gene lookup returns CDR1 SGDLS and CDR2 YYNGEE. V was trimmed by 3 bases and J by 3 bases, leaving 18 bases between them. DNA of the CDR3: TGTGCCAGCAGCGGTGGGGGTGGGTCCTGGTACACTGAAGCTTTCTTT. Amino acid sequence: CASSGGGGSWYTEAFF.

Only a few counts were recorded for this clone. The V and J genes are TRBV15 and TRBJ1-1; unclear D gene. This CDR3 contains 14 residues. V was trimmed by 1 base and J by 4 bases, leaving 10 bases between them. Germline CDR1 is LNHNV and CDR2 is YYDKDF (reference sequence). CDR3 in DNA: TGTGCCACCAGCAGAGGGGTCTTGGGCACTGAAGCTTTCTTT. Protein sequence: CATSRGVLGTEAFF.

Only one count was recorded for this clone. The V gene is TRBV6-6, the J gene TRBJ2-1, with TRBD1 matching 7 bases. The CDR3 contains 14 residues. CDR1 MNHNY and CDR2 SVGAGI come from the germline V gene (reference sequence). The ends lost 4 bases at V and 7 bases at J; junction bases unmatched: 7. The CDR3 loop is CASSSHRGGNEQFF. The CDR3 region has the DNA TGTGCCAGCAGTTCGCACAGGGGTGGGAATGAGCAGTTCTTC.

The genes are TRBV18 and TRBJ2-7; D perhaps matches TRBD2 (5 bases). This CDR3 is built from 14 residues. In germline, CDR1 is KGHSH, CDR2 LQKENI. V lost 3 bases and J lost 1, with 10 bases in between. CDR3 DNA: TGTGCCAGCTCACCCTACCGGGATTCCTACGAGCAGTACTTC. It is translated as CASSPYRDSYEQYF.

This chain links TRBV3-1 (or the pseudogene TRBV3-2) with TRBJ2-3, with 8 bases that match TRBD2. CDR1 LGHDT and CDR2 YNNKEL come from the germline V gene (reference sequence). The junction had 10 bases not matched to a gene; V was cut back by 0 bases and J by 2 bases. The CDR3 is made up of 18 amino acids. CDR3 residues: CASSQDRSGGATTDTQYF. The CDR3 coding sequence is TGTGCCAGCAGCCAAGACAGGAGCGGGGGTGCGACCACAGATACGCAGTATTTT.

The rearrangement joins TRBV4-1 to TRBJ1-5, with D unclear. The CDR3 is 13 amino acids. Germline CDR1 reads MGHRA; CDR2 reads YSYEKL. The V gene lost 0 bases and the J gene lost 4 bases, with 4 bases spanning the gap. CDR3: CASSQDGNQPQHF. The CDR3 DNA is TGCGCCAGCAGCCAAGACGGGAATCAGCCCCAGCATTTT.

This chain connects TRBV3-1 (or the pseudogene TRBV3-2) to TRBJ1-1; 7 bases line up with TRBD1. Looked up from germline, CDR1 is LGHDT and CDR2 is YNNKEL (reference sequence). The CDR3 totals 15 residues. Losses at the gene ends were 4 bases for V and 3 bases for J; bases not matched to a gene: 8. The CDR3 nucleotides read TGTGCCAGCAGCCTACAGGGGTGGGGGGACACTGAAGCTTTCTTT. It specifies CASSLQGWGDTEAFF.

The CDR3 DNA follows: TGTGCCAGCTCACCACTGGGACAGTATCAGCCCCAGCATTTT. Translated: CASSPLGQYQPQHF. The rearrangement uses TRBV18 and TRBJ1-5, with 7 bases aligning to TRBD1. From germline, CDR1 is KGHSH and CDR2 LQKENI. This CDR3 contains 14 residues. J lost 5 bases, V lost 1 base, and 2 bases had no gene match. Filled out from reference TRBV18 and TRBJ1-5, the complete variable domain reads NAGVMQNPRHLVRRRGQEARLRCSPMKGHSHVYWYRQLPEEGLKFMVYLQKENIIDESGMPKERFSAEFPKEGPSILRIQQVVRGDSAAYFCASSPLGQYQPQHFGDGTRLSIL.

The chain combines TRBV5-6 with TRBJ1-1; 7 bases are a match to TRBD1. V shed 4 bases and J 4 bases; nucleotides not matched to a gene: 10. The length of the CDR3 is 15 residues. Germline values: CDR1 SGHDT, CDR2 YYEEEE. The CDR3 is CASSIQTGIGTEAFF. The CDR3 region has the DNA TGTGCCAGCAGCATTCAGACAGGGATTGGCACTGAAGCTTTCTTT.

The gene calls are TRBV5-6 and TRBJ1-3, with D tentatively TRBD1 (6 bases). In germline, CDR1 is SGHDT, CDR2 YYEEEE. CDR3 length equals 17 residues. V was trimmed by 1 base and J by 0 bases, leaving 14 bases between them. The chain's CDR3 is CASSLLGTSHSGNTIYF. Here the CDR3 DNA reads TGTGCCAGCAGCTTGTTAGGGACATCACACTCTGGAAACACCATATATTTT. The variable domain in full, with the rest retrieved from reference TRBV5-6 and TRBJ1-3, is DAGVTQSPTHLIKTRGQQVTLRCSPKSGHDTVSWYQQALGQGPQFIFQYYEEEERQRGNFPDRFSGHQFPNYSSELNVNALLLGDSALYLCASSLLGTSHSGNTIYFGEGSWLTVV.

V gene TRBV7-9 combines with J gene TRBJ2-1; 9 bases line up with TRBD2. The V gene's germline CDR1 is SEHNR and CDR2 FQNEAQ (reference sequence). Losses at the gene ends were 5 bases for V and 5 bases for J; bases not matched to a gene: 10. This CDR3 spans 16 amino acids. The CDR3 DNA reads TGTGCCAGCAGCCCGCCGGGCGGGAGGGCGGACAATGAGCAGTTCTTC. Its translation: CASSPPGGRADNEQFF. Full variable domain (remainder filled in from reference TRBV7-9 and TRBJ2-1): DTGVSQNPRHKITKRGQNVTFRCDPISEHNRLYWYRQTLGQGPEFLTYFQNEAQLEKSRLLSDRFSAERPKGSFSTLEIQRTEQGDSAMYLCASSPPGGRADNEQFFGPGTRLTVL.